This T cell receptor (beta chain) derives from a study of blood T cell repertoires in COVID-19. The wider study: T cells, B-cell-depleted T cells, or PBMCs provided the cDNA or gDNA that served as material.

This clone occurred once. This table comes from immunoSEQ multiplex PCR, and its TCRdb copy is limited to in-frame clones, with some not included. Here the sample spans fewer than 350,000 clones, about 85% being singletons. The receptor was isolated from a woman aged 45-60 years who had recovered from COVID-19. Sequences were obtained from PBMCs or T cells enriched from blood (not recorded which).

This chain's CDR3 is CASSFQAGNNSPLHF. The CDR3 DNA follows: TGTGCCAGCAGTTTTCAGGCGGGGAATAATTCACCCCTCCACTTT. V and J are TRBV28 and TRBJ1-6; D remains unclear. The germline gives CDR1 MDHEN, CDR2 SYDVKM. This CDR3 is built from 15 residues. Trimming took 3 bases from V and 5 from J, leaving 11 bases between them.